This T cell receptor beta chain was documented in a study of Ad26.COV2.S vaccination and SARS-CoV-2 variants (dated by TCRdb to the early 2020s). About the investigation overall: TCRbeta repertoire sequencing served as the tool for gauging how specific and how broad the SARS-CoV-2-reactive T cell receptors were following Ad26.COV2.S vaccination. A total of approximately 30 samples were included in the TCR-sequenced set, comprising around 19 Ad26.COV2.S vaccine recipients, 5 placebo recipients and 8 SARS-CoV-2 convalescent individuals. Overall study outcomes, separate from this receptor: Substantial breadth of spike-specific CD8+ and CD4+ T cell responses was reported after vaccination. Higher spike-specific TCR breadth was observed in Ad26.COV2.S recipients than in placebo recipients (P = 0.0014). Vaccine and placebo recipients had comparable non-spike TCR breadth, which fits with the vaccine containing only spike. According to the authors, total T cell responses may have been underestimated by the TCR breadth and depth analyses.

V gives up 7 bases and J gives up 6 bases, and the segment between their germline ends measures 16 bases. The CDR3 contains 13 residues, cysteine and phenylalanine counted. Of all the DNA, just the CDR3 is kept, 39 bases in frame from base 1. Sequences ENHRY (CDR1) and SYGVKD (CDR2) are obtained from the germline V gene. The immunoSEQ Assay was the method used to sequence TCRbeta CDR3 regions. After extraction, genomic DNA underwent amplification by bias-controlled multiplex PCR, followed by high-throughput sequencing. As for how the authors treated the data: Collapsing and filtering of sequences were performed to quantify the absolute abundance of each unique TCRbeta CDR3 region. T cell fraction was estimated by normalizing TCRbeta template counts to usable DNA, which was measured by amplifying reference genes present in all nucleated cells. Repertoire TCRs were annotated as SARS-CoV-2-specific by exact matching of V gene, CDR3 amino acid sequence and J gene to a known reactive TCR set. MIRA supplied the reference SARS-CoV-2 TCR set, which was filtered for enrichment in COVID-19-positive ImmuneCODE repertoires so that public or cross-reactive TCRs were removed. Using the MIRA antigens, annotated TCRs were further analysed by specific ORF or by position within an ORF. Breadth was defined as annotated unique rearrangements over total unique productive rearrangements; depth was the summed frequency of those rearrangements. Two-sided Wilcoxon rank-sum tests were used to compare TCR breadth between groups. This immuneACCESS table, as held by TCRdb, lists in-frame sequences with V and J called but not all clones. Of the missing ones, under half trace to an unresolved V gene in checked studies; the others have no known cause. That table furnishes V, J and clone size, whereas the DNA furnished D and trimming. The sample profile shows approximately 340,000 clones; 92% of them were found once. The top ten constitute 3.5% to 4.5% of the sample.

Sample time point, as interpreted from the label and publication: individuals recovered from natural SARS-CoV-2 infection. In regard to this clone: No cognate antigen has been identified for it. Nothing much larger sits one base from this clone, and base qualities are not available.

The sequence was collected from a human donor who had recovered from COVID-19. Sequences were derived from peripheral blood, sampled after recovery from COVID-19. The chain is made from TRBV10-3 and TRBJ2-7; the D gene assignment is ambiguous. At the DNA level, the sequence is TGTGCCATCAATCCGGGTCGGCCTGGCGAGCAGTACTTC. Its product reads: CAINPGRPGEQYF.